The 13 T cell receptor beta chains given below trace back to one sample, sequenced in a study of cytomegalovirus exposure and HLA in healthy donors. Generated by immunoSEQ multiplex PCR, the TCRdb table keeps only in-frame clones and is missing some. Of 200,000 to 250,000 clones listed, approximately 88% were seen once; the top ten hold roughly an eighth. The specimen was PBMCs. Every receptor here comes from a woman in her 30s in good health and CMV-seropositive.

The CDR3 nucleotides are TGTGCCAGCTCTCAGGGAGGTGAGTCCTACGAGCAGTACTTC. Protein: CASSQGGESYEQYF. The chain couples TRBV18 to TRBJ2-7; TRBD2 might be the D (6 bases). Germline CDR1 is KGHSH and CDR2 is LQKENI. CDR3 length: 14 amino acids. V gave up 6 bases and J gave up 1 base, with 13 bases separating them.

CDR3 nucleotide sequence: TGTGCCAGCAGGGGACAGGGAAGAGAGACCCAGTACTTC. It codes for CASRGQGRETQYF. The rearrangement joins TRBV28 to TRBJ2-5, with 9 positions matching TRBD1. This CDR3 comprises 13 residues. Germline CDR1 is MDHEN and CDR2 is SYDVKM. Trimming removed 6 bases from V and 4 bases from J; junction bases left unmatched: 3.

This clone has more than one count but fewer than ten. V is TRBV6-4 and J is TRBJ2-2; 8 bases map to TRBD1. V dropped 6 bases and J dropped 4; count of bases not matched to a gene: 7. In germline, CDR1 is MRHNA, CDR2 SNTAGT. The CDR3 totals 15 residues. The CDR3 protein is CASSPGTGSTGELFF. The CDR3 DNA is TGTGCCAGCAGCCCCGGGACAGGTTCCACCGGGGAGCTGTTTTTT.

The genes are TRBV15 and TRBJ2-2, with D unresolved. The V end lost 0 bases, the J end lost 4 bases, and 15 bases lay between the germline ends. The CDR3 length is 17 residues. CDR1 and CDR2 from the germline V gene are LNHNV and YYDKDF (reference sequence). The CDR3 region is CATSRDLRSDGTGELFF. DNA for the CDR3: TGTGCCACCAGCAGAGATTTAAGATCAGACGGCACCGGGGAGCTGTTTTTT.

The rearrangement uses TRBV6-6 and TRBJ1-1; D is ambiguous. The CDR3 spans 13 residues. Trimming left V 4 bases short and J 1 base short, with 7 bases between. In germline, CDR1 is MNHNY, CDR2 SVGAGI (reference sequence). CDR3 loop: CASSFVGNTEAFF. CDR3 coding DNA: TGTGCCAGCAGTTTCGTGGGGAACACTGAAGCTTTCTTT.

The rearrangement uses TRBV6-9 and TRBJ2-7; D call uncertain. V lost 8 bases to trimming and J lost 3 bases, with 20 bases between them. CDR1 is MNHGY, CDR2 SVAAGI, per germline. The CDR3 extends over 15 amino acids. This CDR3 is CASFLVDKSIYEQYF. CDR3 DNA sequence: TGTGCCAGCTTCCTTGTCGACAAATCGATCTACGAGCAGTACTTC.

Only a few counts were recorded for this clone. J is TRBJ1-1 and V is TRBV6-1; 7 nucleotides line up with TRBD1. V lost 4 bases and J lost 8; bases outside the gene matches: 7. The CDR3 extends over 13 amino acids. Germline V gene data show CDR1 as MNHNS and CDR2 as SASEGT. The CDR3, as DNA: TGTGCCAGCAGTGCCAGACAGGGTTCGGAAGCTTTCTTT. Protein product: CASSARQGSEAFF.

This chain links TRBV6-5 with TRBJ2-7; TRBD1 might be the D (6 bases). Deletions cut 2 bases from V and 2 bases from J, with 13 bases between. Germline loops: CDR1 MNHEY, CDR2 SVGAGI. There are 15 residues in the CDR3. CDR3 region: CASSYDRDTTYEQYF. The CDR3 DNA sequence: TGTGCCAGCAGTTACGACCGGGACACAACCTACGAGCAGTACTTC.

This clone was picked up a small number of times. This chain links TRBV29-1 with TRBJ1-1, with no clear D. The CDR3 contains 11 residues. V was cut by 5 bases and J by 4 bases, with 8 bases left in between. Germline CDR1 SQVTM, CDR2 ANQGSEA. For the CDR3, the DNA is TGCAGCGTTACCGGGCCCACTGAAGCTTTCTTT. The encoded protein is CSVTGPTEAFF.

This clone was seen a few times. The gene calls are TRBV16 and TRBJ1-5, with TRBD1 matching over 8 bases. The CDR3 is 14 residues long. Germline CDR1 and CDR2: KGHSY and FQNENV. Losses at the gene ends were 4 bases for V and 7 bases for J; bases not matched to a gene: 6. For the CDR3, the DNA is TGTGCCAGCAGCCCAGGACAGGGTAGGCAGCCCCAGCATTTT. It specifies CASSPGQGRQPQHF.

This clone was picked up a small number of times. This chain uses TRBV28 with TRBJ2-1; 10 nucleotides align to TRBD2. V shed 4 bases and J 4 bases; nucleotides not matched to a gene: 7. The CDR3 covers 16 residues. CDR1 is MDHEN and CDR2 is SYDVKM in the germline V gene. The CDR3 sequence: CASSSPLAGTYNEQFF. The CDR3 DNA sequence: TGTGCCAGCAGTTCCCCACTAGCGGGGACTTACAATGAGCAGTTCTTC.

This clone was seen many times. This rearrangement joins TRBV28 to TRBJ2-2, with 9 bases identical to TRBD1. The CDR3 loop spans 15 amino acids. The germline CDR1 and CDR2 sequences are MDHEN and SYDVKM. V dropped 2 bases and J dropped 3; count of bases not matched to a gene: 1. CDR3 in amino acids: CASSLGDRDTGELFF. The CDR3 region has the DNA TGTGCCAGCAGTTTAGGGGACAGGGACACCGGGGAGCTGTTTTTT. The variable domain in full, with the rest retrieved from reference TRBV28 and TRBJ2-2, is DVKVTQSSRYLVKRTGEKVFLECVQDMDHENMFWYRQDPGLGLRLIYFSYDVKMKEKGDIPEGYSVSREKKERFSLILESASTNQTSMYLCASSLGDRDTGELFFGEGSRLTVL.

The chain has TRBV27 and TRBJ2-7; D is possibly TRBD2 (5 bases). Per germline, CDR1 MNHEY and CDR2 SMNVEV (reference sequence). The CDR3 has 14 amino acids. Trimming shortened V by 3 bases and J by 2 bases, and 11 bases separated the two germline ends. CDR3 bases: TGTGCCAGCAGTTTTCGGACGGGAACCTACGAGCAGTACTTC. Its translation: CASSFRTGTYEQYF.